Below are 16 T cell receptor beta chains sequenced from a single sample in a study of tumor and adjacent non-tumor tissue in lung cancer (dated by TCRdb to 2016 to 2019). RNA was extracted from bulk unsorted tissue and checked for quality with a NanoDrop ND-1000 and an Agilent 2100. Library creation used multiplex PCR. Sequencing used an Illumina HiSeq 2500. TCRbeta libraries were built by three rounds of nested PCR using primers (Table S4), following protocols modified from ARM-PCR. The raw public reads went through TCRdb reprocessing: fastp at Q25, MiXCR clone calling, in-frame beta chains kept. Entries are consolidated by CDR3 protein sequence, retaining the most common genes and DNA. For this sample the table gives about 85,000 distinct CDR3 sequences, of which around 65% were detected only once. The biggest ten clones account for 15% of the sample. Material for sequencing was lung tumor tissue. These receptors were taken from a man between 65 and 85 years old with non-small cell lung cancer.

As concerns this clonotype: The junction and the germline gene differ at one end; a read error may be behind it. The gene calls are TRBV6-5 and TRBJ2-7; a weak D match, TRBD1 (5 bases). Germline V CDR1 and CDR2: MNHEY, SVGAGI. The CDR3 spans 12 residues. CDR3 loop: CASSPQGYDQYF. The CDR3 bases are TGTGCCAGCAGTCCCCAGGGCTACGATCAGTACTTC.

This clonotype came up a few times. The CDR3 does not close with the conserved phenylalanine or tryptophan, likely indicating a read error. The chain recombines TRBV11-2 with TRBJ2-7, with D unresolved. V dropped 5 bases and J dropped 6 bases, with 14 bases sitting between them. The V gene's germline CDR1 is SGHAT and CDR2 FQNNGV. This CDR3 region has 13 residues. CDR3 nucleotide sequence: TGTGCCAGCAGCCATCTCCACGGTGCCGAGCAGTACATC. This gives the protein CASSHLHGAEQYI.

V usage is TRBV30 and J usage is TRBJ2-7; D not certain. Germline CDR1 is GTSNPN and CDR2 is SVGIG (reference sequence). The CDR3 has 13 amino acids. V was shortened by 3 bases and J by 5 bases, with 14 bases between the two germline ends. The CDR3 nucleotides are TGTGCCTGGAGCCCCGCCGGGCCCGACGAGCAGTACTTC. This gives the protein CAWSPAGPDEQYF.

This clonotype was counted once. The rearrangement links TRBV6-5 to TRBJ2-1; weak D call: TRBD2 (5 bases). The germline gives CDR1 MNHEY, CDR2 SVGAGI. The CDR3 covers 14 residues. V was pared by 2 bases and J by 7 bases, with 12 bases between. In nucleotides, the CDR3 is TGTGCCAGCAGTTACGGAGGATCCAAGAATGAGCAGTTCTTC. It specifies CASSYGGSKNEQFF.

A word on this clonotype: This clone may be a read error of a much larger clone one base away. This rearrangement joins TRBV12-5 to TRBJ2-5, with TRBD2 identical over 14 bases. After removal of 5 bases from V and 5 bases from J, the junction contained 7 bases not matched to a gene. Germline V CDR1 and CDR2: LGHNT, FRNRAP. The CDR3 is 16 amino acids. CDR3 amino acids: CASGTGLAGGQETQYF. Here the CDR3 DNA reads TGTGCTAGTGGTACCGGACTAGCGGGAGGACAGGAGACCCAGTACTTC.

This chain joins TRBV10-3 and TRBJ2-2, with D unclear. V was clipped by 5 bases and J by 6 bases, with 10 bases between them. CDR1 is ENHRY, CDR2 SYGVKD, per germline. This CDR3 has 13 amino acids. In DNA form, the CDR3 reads TGTGCCATCAGTAGGAACAACGCCGGGGAGCTGTTTTTT. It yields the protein CAISRNNAGELFF.

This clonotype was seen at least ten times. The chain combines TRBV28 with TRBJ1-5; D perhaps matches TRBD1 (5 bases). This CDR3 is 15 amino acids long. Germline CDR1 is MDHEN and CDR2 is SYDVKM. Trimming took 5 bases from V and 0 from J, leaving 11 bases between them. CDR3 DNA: TGTGCCAGCAGTGAGTCAGGGAATAGCAATCAGCCCCAGCATTTT. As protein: CASSESGNSNQPQHF.

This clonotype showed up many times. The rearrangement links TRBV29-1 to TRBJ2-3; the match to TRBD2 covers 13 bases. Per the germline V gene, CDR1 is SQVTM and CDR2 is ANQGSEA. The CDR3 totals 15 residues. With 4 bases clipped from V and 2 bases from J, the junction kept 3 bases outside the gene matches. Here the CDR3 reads CSVGLAGGYTDTQYF. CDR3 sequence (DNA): TGCAGCGTTGGACTAGCGGGGGGCTACACAGATACGCAGTATTTT.

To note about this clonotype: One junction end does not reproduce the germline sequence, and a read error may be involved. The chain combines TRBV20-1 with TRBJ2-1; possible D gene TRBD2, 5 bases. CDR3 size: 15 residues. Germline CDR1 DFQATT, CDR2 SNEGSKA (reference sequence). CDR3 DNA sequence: TGCTGTGCTAGAGATCCACTAGTGGGAGTCTTTGAGCAGTTCTTC. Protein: CCARDPLVGVFEQFF.

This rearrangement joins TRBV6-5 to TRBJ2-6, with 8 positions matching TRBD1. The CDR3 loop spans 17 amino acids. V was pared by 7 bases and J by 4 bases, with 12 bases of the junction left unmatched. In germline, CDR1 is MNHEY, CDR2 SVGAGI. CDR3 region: CASNTGRGLSGANVLTF. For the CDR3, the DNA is TGTGCCAGCAACACGGGCAGGGGGCTCTCCGGGGCCAACGTCCTGACTTTC.

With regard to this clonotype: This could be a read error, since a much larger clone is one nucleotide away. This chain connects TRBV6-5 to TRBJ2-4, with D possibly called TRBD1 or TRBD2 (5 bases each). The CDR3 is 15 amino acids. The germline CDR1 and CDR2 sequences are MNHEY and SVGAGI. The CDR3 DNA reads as TGTGCCAGCAGTCGTCGGGGCAATTCCAAAAACATTCCGTACTTC. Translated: CASSRRGNSKNIPYF.

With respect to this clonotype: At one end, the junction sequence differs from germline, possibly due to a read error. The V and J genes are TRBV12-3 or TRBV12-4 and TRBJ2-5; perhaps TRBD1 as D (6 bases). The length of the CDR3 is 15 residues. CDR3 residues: CASSTTPIRGETQYF. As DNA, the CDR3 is TGTGCCAGCAGTACCACCCCCATCAGGGGAGAGACACAGTACTTC.

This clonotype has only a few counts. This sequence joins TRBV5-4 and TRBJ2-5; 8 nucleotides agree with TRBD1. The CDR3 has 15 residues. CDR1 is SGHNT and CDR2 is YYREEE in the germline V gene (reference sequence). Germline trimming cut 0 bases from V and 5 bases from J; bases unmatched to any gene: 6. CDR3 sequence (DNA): TGTGCCAGCAGCTTGGCCGGGACAGGCCGCGAGACCCAGTACTTC. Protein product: CASSLAGTGRETQYF. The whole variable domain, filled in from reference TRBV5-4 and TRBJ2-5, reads ETGVTQSPTHLIKTRGQQVTLRCSSQSGHNTVSWYQQALGQGPQFIFQYYREEENGRGNFPPRFSGLQFPNYSSELNVNALELDDSALYLCASSLAGTGRETQYFGPGTRLLVL.

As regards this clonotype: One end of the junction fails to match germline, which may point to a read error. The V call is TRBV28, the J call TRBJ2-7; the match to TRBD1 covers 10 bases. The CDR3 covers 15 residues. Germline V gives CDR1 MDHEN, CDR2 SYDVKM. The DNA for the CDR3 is TGTTCCAGCAGTGGCTCCGGGACAGGGGCCTACGAGCAGTACTTC. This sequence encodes CSSSGSGTGAYEQYF.

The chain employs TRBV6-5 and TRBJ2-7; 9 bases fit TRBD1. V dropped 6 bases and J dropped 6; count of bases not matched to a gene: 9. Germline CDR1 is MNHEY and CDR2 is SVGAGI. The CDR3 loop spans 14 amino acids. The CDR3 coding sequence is TGTGCCAGCAGGAAACCGGGACAGGGATCCGAGCAGTACTTC. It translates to CASRKPGQGSEQYF.

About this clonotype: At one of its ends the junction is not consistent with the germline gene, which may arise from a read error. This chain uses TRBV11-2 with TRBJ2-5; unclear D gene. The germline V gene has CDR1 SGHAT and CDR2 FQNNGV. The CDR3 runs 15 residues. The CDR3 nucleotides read TGTACCAGCAACTTATCTGGACCAGCGAGAGAGACCCAGTACTTC. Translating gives CTSNLSGPARETQYF.